The 18 T cell receptor beta chains listed next were all sequenced from one sample in a study of blood T cell repertoires in COVID-19. Method: immunoSEQ multiplex PCR; TCRdb's copy keeps in-frame clones and lacks some. The sample contains about 170,000 clones, 70% to 85% of which appear only once. Sequencing used peripheral blood. These receptors were collected from a man between 60 and 75 years old who had recovered from COVID-19.

This chain uses TRBV5-1 with TRBJ2-3; D is possibly TRBD2 (5 bases). Germline lookup yields CDR1 SGHRS and CDR2 YFSETQ. The V gene lost 1 base and the J gene lost 0 bases, with 12 bases spanning the gap. The CDR3 has 16 residues. In DNA, the CDR3 is TGCGCCAGCAGCTTGCGTCTGCCGGGGAGCACAGATACGCAGTATTTT. Its protein is CASSLRLPGSTDTQYF.

Concerning this clone: The same CDR3 can be traced to other DNA sequences in this sample. The chain links TRBV12-3 or TRBV12-4 to TRBJ1-5; possibly TRBD1 for D (6 bases). CDR3 size: 13 residues. The germline V and J ends were trimmed by 4 bases and 4 bases, with 8 bases remaining between them. Written as DNA, the CDR3 is TGTGCCAGCAGTTCCAGGGGAAATCAGCCCCAGCATTTT. Translated, it gives CASSSRGNQPQHF.

The chain combines TRBV6-5 with TRBJ2-3; the D is unclear. Germline V CDR1 and CDR2: MNHEY, SVGAGI. The V end lost 2 bases, the J end lost 4 bases, and 10 bases lay between the germline ends. The CDR3 runs 14 residues. This CDR3 is CASSYESRADTQYF. CDR3 DNA sequence: TGTGCCAGCAGTTACGAGTCCCGAGCAGATACGCAGTATTTT.

This clone has more than one count but fewer than ten. This rearrangement joins TRBV29-1 to TRBJ1-1, with TRBD1 as a possible D gene (6 bases). Germline CDR1 SQVTM, CDR2 ANQGSEA. The CDR3 has 14 amino acids. Trimming stripped 1 base from V and 4 bases from J, with 13 bases between. CDR3 loop: CSVEATQGGTEAFF. In DNA, the CDR3 is TGCAGCGTTGAAGCTACACAGGGTGGCACTGAAGCTTTCTTT. Full variable domain (outside the CDR3, taken from reference TRBV29-1 and TRBJ1-1): SAVISQKPSRDICQRGTSLTIQCQVDSQVTMMFWYRQQPGQSLTLIATANQGSEATYESGFVIDKFPISRPNLTFSTLTVSNMSPEDSSIYLCSVEATQGGTEAFFGQGTRLTVV.

This clone was seen a handful of times. The gene calls are TRBV6-5 and TRBJ1-5, with 9 bases matching TRBD1. CDR3 length equals 14 residues. Germline lookup yields CDR1 MNHEY and CDR2 SVGAGI. V lost 2 bases, J lost 7 bases, and 3 bases stayed unmatched. Written as DNA, the CDR3 is TGTGCCAGCAGTTACCGGACAGGGGTCCAGCCCCAGCATTTT. Residues: CASSYRTGVQPQHF.

Only a few counts were recorded for this clone. The rearrangement joins TRBV11-2 to TRBJ1-1; 7 nucleotides match TRBD1. Germline V gives CDR1 SGHAT, CDR2 FQNNGV. The CDR3 runs 15 residues. The J segment lost 9 bases and the V segment lost 0 bases, leaving 10 bases of the junction unmatched. CDR3 DNA sequence: TGTGCCAGCAGCTTAGATCCGGACAGGCCTCGACAAGCTTTCTTT. It translates to CASSLDPDRPRQAFF.

The rearrangement links TRBV5-1 to TRBJ1-2; 7 bases are a match to TRBD1. Germline CDR1 reads SGHRS; CDR2 reads YFSETQ. The CDR3 loop spans 15 amino acids. The V and J ends lost 2 bases and 2 bases, in that order; junction bases with no gene match: 6. As DNA, the CDR3 is TGCGCCAGCAGCTTAGGGACAGTCAGGAACTATGGCTACACCTTC. This gives the protein CASSLGTVRNYGYTF.

V usage is TRBV24-1 and J usage is TRBJ1-1; 8 bases are shared with TRBD1. The CDR3 sequence is 16 residues long. V shed 2 bases, J shed 2 bases, and the junction held 6 bases outside the gene matches. Germline V CDR1 and CDR2: KGHDR, SFDVKD. CDR3 residues: CATSDSDRGPNTEAFF. In DNA form, the CDR3 reads TGTGCCACCAGTGATTCCGACAGGGGACCCAACACTGAAGCTTTCTTT.

The rearrangement joins TRBV28 to TRBJ2-2; possibly TRBD1 for D (6 bases). Between the trimmed V and J ends, which lost 8 bases and 3 bases, there was a span of 10 bases. Germline-derived CDR1 and CDR2 are MDHEN and SYDVKM. The length of the CDR3 is 13 residues. The CDR3 protein is CASWGLYTGELFF. The CDR3 nucleotides read TGTGCCAGCTGGGGGCTGTACACCGGGGAGCTGTTTTTT.

This clone showed up just a few times. This chain uses TRBV7-2 with TRBJ2-1, with 7 bases identical to TRBD2. Germline CDR1 is SGHTA and CDR2 is FQGNSA. V shed 4 bases, J shed 9 bases, and the junction held 6 bases outside the gene matches. This CDR3 has 13 residues. CDR3 nucleotides: TGTGCCAGCAGCTCGACTAGCTACCGTGAGCAGTTCTTC. Amino acids: CASSSTSYREQFF.

The chain carries TRBV4-1 and TRBJ1-6; 8 nucleotides align to TRBD1. Per germline, CDR1 MGHRA and CDR2 YSYEKL. This CDR3 is built from 16 residues. With 0 bases clipped from V and 8 bases from J, the junction kept 6 bases outside the gene matches. CDR3 in DNA: TGCGCCAGCAGCCAAGATGAGGGGACAGGCTATTCACCCCTCCACTTT. It codes for CASSQDEGTGYSPLHF.

This clone has only one observation. The chain links TRBV9 to TRBJ1-1; perhaps TRBD1 as D (6 bases). The V gene's germline CDR1 is SGDLS and CDR2 YYNGEE. The CDR3 is 15 residues long. Trimming cost V 1 base and J 1 base, with 11 bases left between them. This CDR3 reads CASSVQPTGNTEAFF. CDR3 coding DNA: TGTGCCAGCAGCGTACAACCGACAGGGAACACTGAAGCTTTCTTT.

The chain couples TRBV7-2 to TRBJ2-2; a possible D gene is TRBD2 (7 bases). Between the trimmed V and J ends, which lost 2 bases and 6 bases, there was a span of 10 bases. This CDR3 region has 14 residues. Germline V gene data show CDR1 as SGHTA and CDR2 as FQGNSA. CDR3 bases: TGTGCCAGCAGCTTAAGGGGGGGGTCCGGGGAGCTGTTTTTT. It is translated as CASSLRGGSGELFF.

This chain connects TRBV6-5 to TRBJ1-5, with 7 bases fitting TRBD1. The CDR3 covers 15 residues. V trimming: 5 bases; J trimming: 7 bases; junction bases outside the gene matches: 11. Germline-derived CDR1 and CDR2 are MNHEY and SVGAGI. CDR3 DNA: TGTGCCAGCAGTCGCCGGACAGGTGAAGGCCAGCCCCAGCATTTT. Translated: CASSRRTGEGQPQHF.

The J gene is TRBJ1-1, the V gene TRBV7-9; D unclear. This CDR3 spans 14 amino acids. V dropped 5 bases and J dropped 5 bases, with 15 bases sitting between them. The V gene's germline CDR1 is SEHNR and CDR2 FQNEAQ (reference sequence). In DNA, the CDR3 is TGTGCCAGCAGCGCCCCTTCAACGGGGACTGAAGCTTTCTTT. It encodes CASSAPSTGTEAFF.

This clone was recorded a few times. V and J are TRBV25-1 and TRBJ1-5; 9 bases line up with TRBD1. V was pared by 8 bases and J by 3 bases, with 11 bases of the junction left unmatched. The germline gives CDR1 MGHDK, CDR2 SYGVNS. This CDR3 has 16 amino acids. DNA for the CDR3: TGTGCCAGCCAGAGATCCGGGACAGGGAACAATCAGCCCCAGCATTTT. Translation: CASQRSGTGNNQPQHF.

The J gene is TRBJ1-4, the V gene TRBV7-9; the match to TRBD1 covers 8 bases. This CDR3 contains 14 residues. Germline V gives CDR1 SEHNR, CDR2 FQNEAQ (reference sequence). V trimming: 1 base; J trimming: 6 bases; junction bases outside the gene matches: 1. CDR3 nucleotide sequence: TGTGCCAGCAGCTTAGGGACAGGGTATGAAAAACTGTTTTTT. Residues: CASSLGTGYEKLFF. Combining the CDR3 with reference TRBV7-9 and TRBJ1-4 gives the whole variable domain DTGVSQNPRHKITKRGQNVTFRCDPISEHNRLYWYRQTLGQGPEFLTYFQNEAQLEKSRLLSDRFSAERPKGSFSTLEIQRTEQGDSAMYLCASSLGTGYEKLFFGSGTQLSVL.

The chain joins TRBV7-2 to TRBJ2-5; 7 bases are a match to TRBD1. CDR1 and CDR2 (germline): SGHTA, FQGNSA. The CDR3 sequence is 15 residues long. After removal of 2 bases from V and 0 bases from J, the junction contained 3 bases not matched to a gene. The DNA for the CDR3 is TGTGCCAGCAGCTTACGGACAGGCTACCAAGAGACCCAGTACTTC. Amino acid sequence: CASSLRTGYQETQYF. The full variable domain, in which reference TRBV7-2 and TRBJ2-5 provide the parts outside the CDR3, is GAGVSQSPSNKVTEKGKDVELRCDPISGHTALYWYRQSLGQGLEFLIYFQGNSAPDKSGLPSDRFSAERTGGSVSTLTIQRTQQEDSAVYLCASSLRTGYQETQYFGPGTRLLVL.